The T cell receptor (beta chain) under discussion was sequenced for a study of human T cells and chemical hapten exposure. TCRdb re-called the RACE reads through MiXCR, storing one row per CDR3 protein. Among roughly 200,000 distinct CDR3 sequences, 20% to 25% were seen once, and the ten largest hold under 7.5%. With respect to this clonotype: Its cognate antigen is unknown.

Findings and limits, study-wide: Patch test score rose with PT1 expanded TCRs, significant at 8, 16, 32, not 4.

Time point given: patch test 1, 2 weeks after DPC sensitization. The sample's treatment: therapeutic diphenylcyclopropenone sensitization with weekly scalp DPC. This CDR3 region has 12 residues. Germline CDR1 is SQVTM and CDR2 is ANQGSEA. Trimming removed 8 bases from V and 4 bases from J; junction bases left unmatched: 7. The sequencing used whole blood, collected in connection with sensitization to the hapten diphenylcyclopropenone (DPC). The receptor's source is a woman aged 50 to 60 with alopecia areata. Some clones in this sample may be carry-over from other donors' samples. The chain combines TRBV29-1 with TRBJ1-1, with 7 positions matching TRBD1. This CDR3 is CSTRQGGTEAFF. CDR3 nucleotides: TGCAGCACGCGACAGGGAGGCACTGAAGCTTTCTTT.